These 20 T cell receptor beta chains share one sample of origin, sequenced in a study of blood T cell repertoires in COVID-19. Method: immunoSEQ multiplex PCR; TCRdb's copy keeps in-frame clones and lacks some. The sample holds about 100,000 clones, almost 85% seen once. Input material: peripheral blood. The receptors derive from a man aged 35 to 55 with active or convalescent COVID-19.

The CDR3, as DNA: TGTGCCAGCAGCTTAAACTGGGTACCGGACAGTTACGAGCAGTACTTC. This codes for CASSLNWVPDSYEQYF. The chain is built from TRBV7-2 and TRBJ2-7, with D perhaps matching TRBD1 (6 bases). V dropped 2 bases and J dropped 4 bases, with 18 bases sitting between them. Germline V gene data show CDR1 as SGHTA and CDR2 as FQGNSA. The CDR3 has 16 residues.

This chain joins TRBV5-4 and TRBJ1-4, with 10 bases that match TRBD1. This CDR3 spans 16 amino acids. V lost 3 bases and J lost 8; bases outside the gene matches: 10. Germline loops: CDR1 SGHNT, CDR2 YYREEE (reference sequence). The CDR3 protein is CASSSKGSGQGEKLFF. CDR3 nucleotides: TGTGCCAGCAGCTCCAAAGGATCGGGACAGGGGGAAAAACTGTTTTTT.

V gene TRBV5-1 combines with J gene TRBJ1-5, with D perhaps TRBD1 (6 bases). In germline, CDR1 is SGHRS, CDR2 YFSETQ. The CDR3 loop spans 15 amino acids. V shed 4 bases and J shed 4 bases, with 15 bases lying between them. The CDR3 DNA follows: TGCGCCAGCAGCACCGGGACACCTGGAAATCAGCCCCAGCATTTT. This translates into CASSTGTPGNQPQHF.

The chain combines TRBV5-4 with TRBJ1-1; no reliable D call. The CDR3 sequence is 11 residues long. Germline V gene sequence: CDR1 SGHNT, CDR2 YYREEE (reference sequence). Trimming pared 4 bases from V and 1 base from J, leaving 2 bases between. CDR3: CASSQNTEAFF. The CDR3 coding sequence is TGTGCCAGCAGCCAGAACACTGAAGCTTTCTTT.

The chain employs TRBV7-9 and TRBJ1-2, with unresolved D. The CDR3 spans 13 residues. Germline values: CDR1 SEHNR, CDR2 FQNEAQ (reference sequence). V was pared by 1 base and J by 8 bases, with 11 bases between. CDR3 protein: CASSLEAAGGYTF. The CDR3 DNA follows: TGTGCCAGCAGCTTAGAGGCGGCGGGCGGCTACACCTTC.

The genes are TRBV5-4 and TRBJ2-5; D may be TRBD1 (6 bases). The germline V gene has CDR1 SGHNT and CDR2 YYREEE (reference sequence). Trimming left V 4 bases short and J 4 bases short, with 11 bases between. This CDR3 is 13 amino acids long. As DNA, the CDR3 is TGTGCCAGCAGCCACAGGGAAGGAGAGACCCAGTACTTC. Residues: CASSHREGETQYF. Full variable domain (remainder filled in from reference TRBV5-4 and TRBJ2-5): ETGVTQSPTHLIKTRGQQVTLRCSSQSGHNTVSWYQQALGQGPQFIFQYYREEENGRGNFPPRFSGLQFPNYSSELNVNALELDDSALYLCASSHREGETQYFGPGTRLLVL.

The chain couples TRBV12-3 or TRBV12-4 to TRBJ2-1, with D maybe TRBD2 (5 bases). The V and J ends lost 4 bases and 6 bases respectively, with 7 bases between them. The CDR3 sequence is 12 residues long. In DNA, the CDR3 is TGTGCCAGCAGTTCCGGAGGCAATGAGCAGTTCTTC. Translated: CASSSGGNEQFF.

The chain links TRBV7-3 to TRBJ2-3; 7 positions agree with TRBD1. V was pared by 5 bases and J by 2 bases, with 7 bases of the junction left unmatched. CDR1 and CDR2 from the germline V gene are SGHTA and FQGTGA. The CDR3 is 15 amino acids. The CDR3 sequence: CASSVTGTDTDTQYF. The CDR3 DNA is TGTGCCAGCAGCGTCACAGGGACAGACACAGATACGCAGTATTTT.

The chain joins TRBV12-3 or TRBV12-4 to TRBJ2-1, with D possibly TRBD2 on 6 matching bases. This CDR3 region has 13 residues. The V gene lost 3 bases and the J gene lost 6 bases, with 9 bases spanning the gap. CDR3 DNA: TGTGCCAGCAGTTTTCGGGGGAGCAATGAGCAGTTCTTC. Amino acids: CASSFRGSNEQFF.

This rearrangement joins TRBV5-1 to TRBJ2-3; 10 positions match TRBD2. V was pared by 4 bases and J by 2 bases, with 4 bases of the junction left unmatched. Germline V lookup: CDR1 SGHRS, CDR2 YFSETQ. This CDR3 spans 15 amino acids. As DNA, the CDR3 is TGCGCCAGCAGCCTAGCGGGGGTGTCCACAGATACGCAGTATTTT. Translating it yields CASSLAGVSTDTQYF.

The chain recombines TRBV19 with TRBJ1-5; TRBD1 might be the D (5 bases). Germline loops: CDR1 LNHDA, CDR2 SQIVND (reference sequence). The length of the CDR3 is 15 residues. Trimming cost V 5 bases and J 7 bases, with 18 bases left between them. The CDR3 nucleotides read TGTGCCAGTAGTGGCCGTTGGCAGGGTGGCCAGCCCCAGCATTTT. It yields the protein CASSGRWQGGQPQHF.

The gene calls are TRBV7-2 and TRBJ1-6, with D possibly TRBD1 on 6 matching bases. Between the trimmed V and J ends, which lost 1 base and 7 bases, there was a span of 11 bases. The CDR3 has 15 amino acids. Germline values: CDR1 SGHTA, CDR2 FQGNSA. Here the CDR3 DNA reads TGTGCCAGCAGCTTAGAGGGGGGGCTAAATTCACCCCTCCACTTT. This codes for CASSLEGGLNSPLHF.

The V call is TRBV19, the J call TRBJ1-5; TRBD1 matches 7 bases. The CDR3 consists of 15 residues. V trimming: 5 bases; J trimming: 1 base; junction bases outside the gene matches: 5. Germline V gene lookup returns CDR1 LNHDA and CDR2 SQIVND (reference sequence). DNA for the CDR3: TGTGCCAGTAGTGTACCACAGGGGAGCAATCAGCCCCAGCATTTT. It encodes CASSVPQGSNQPQHF.

The V gene is TRBV4-2, the J gene TRBJ2-1; unclear D gene. The V gene's germline CDR1 is LGHNA and CDR2 YNFKEQ. Trimming took 1 base from V and 9 from J, leaving 16 bases between them. The CDR3 consists of 15 residues. As DNA, the CDR3 is TGTGCCAGCAGCCAAGGTTCTGCCCAGGCCATTGAGCAGTTCTTC. Translated: CASSQGSAQAIEQFF.

The sample holds a few counts of this clone. The rearrangement links TRBV7-9 to TRBJ1-5, with TRBD1 as a possible D gene (6 bases). The CDR3 is made up of 16 amino acids. Trimming took off 4 bases at V and 2 bases at J, with 15 bases between the two ends. CDR1 is SEHNR, CDR2 FQNEAQ, per germline (reference sequence). The CDR3 nucleotides are TGTGCCAGCAGCTCAGGGGCCCTGGGGGGCAATCAGCCCCAGCATTTT. Residues: CASSSGALGGNQPQHF.

V usage is TRBV28 and J usage is TRBJ2-3; D remains ambiguous. Germline V CDR1 and CDR2: MDHEN, SYDVKM. The CDR3 totals 14 residues. V dropped 6 bases and J dropped 5 bases, with 15 bases sitting between them. CDR3 DNA sequence: TGTGCCAGCAGCTCCTTCTCGCGCGTAGATACGCAGTATTTT. It codes for CASSSFSRVDTQYF.

This chain joins TRBV6-4 and TRBJ2-3; 8 bases align to TRBD1. CDR3 length equals 15 residues. In germline, CDR1 is MRHNA, CDR2 SNTAGT. Losses at the gene ends were 6 bases for V and 1 base for J; bases not matched to a gene: 6. The DNA of the CDR3 is TGTGCCAGCAGCCCAGGACAGGGAGGCACAGATACGCAGTATTTT. This gives the protein CASSPGQGGTDTQYF.

CDR3 protein: CASSLRGANVLTF. DNA for the CDR3: TGTGCCAGCAGCCTCAGGGGGGCCAACGTCCTGACTTTC. The chain links TRBV5-8 to TRBJ2-6, with unresolved D. This CDR3 comprises 13 residues. Trimming shortened V by 4 bases and J by 4 bases, and 6 bases separated the two germline ends. Germline CDR1 SGHTS, CDR2 YDEGEE.

The sample holds a few counts of this clone. The V call is TRBV2, the J call TRBJ1-5; maybe TRBD1 (5 bases). Germline assignment: CDR1 SNHLY and CDR2 FYNNEI. The CDR3 is 12 amino acids. Trimming cost V 7 bases and J 2 bases, with 6 bases left between them. The CDR3 loop reads CASTRGNQPQHF. As DNA, the CDR3 is TGTGCCAGCACCAGGGGCAATCAGCCCCAGCATTTT.

The chain joins TRBV6-5 to TRBJ1-5, with 7 bases aligning to TRBD1. Germline-derived CDR1 and CDR2 are MNHEY and SVGAGI. With 6 bases clipped from V and 0 bases from J, the junction kept 2 bases outside the gene matches. The CDR3 totals 14 residues. The CDR3 DNA is TGTGCCAGCAGGGGACAGTATAGCAATCAGCCCCAGCATTTT. Translated, it gives CASRGQYSNQPQHF.